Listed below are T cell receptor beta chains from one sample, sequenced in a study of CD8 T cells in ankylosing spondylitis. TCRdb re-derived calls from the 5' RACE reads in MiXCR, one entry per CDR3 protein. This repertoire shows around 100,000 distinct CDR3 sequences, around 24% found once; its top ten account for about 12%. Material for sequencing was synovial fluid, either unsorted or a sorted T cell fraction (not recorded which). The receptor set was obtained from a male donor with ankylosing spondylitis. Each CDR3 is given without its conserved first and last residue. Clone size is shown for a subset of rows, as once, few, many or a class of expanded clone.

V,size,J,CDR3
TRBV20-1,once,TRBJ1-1,SARDLQVGDTEAF
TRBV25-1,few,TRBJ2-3,ASSRASTDTQY
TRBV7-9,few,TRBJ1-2,ASSLLEYGYT
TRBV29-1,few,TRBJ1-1,SAGQGRGEAF
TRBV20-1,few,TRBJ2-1,SVLAGAASYNEQF
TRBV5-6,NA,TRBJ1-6,ASSLRQTSPLH
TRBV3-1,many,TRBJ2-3,ASSPFEGLRDTQY
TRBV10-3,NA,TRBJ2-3,AISPTGAGDTQY
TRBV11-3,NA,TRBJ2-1,ASSLGLGLSYNEQF
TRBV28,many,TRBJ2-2,ASTPQFTGELF
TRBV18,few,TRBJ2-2,ASSIHRENTGELF
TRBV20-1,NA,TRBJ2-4,SARLPRTGTNIQY
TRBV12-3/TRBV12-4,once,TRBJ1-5,ASRSTGENQPQH
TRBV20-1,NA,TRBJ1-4,SAGPTARDEKLF
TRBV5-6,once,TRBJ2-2,ARNPGLAEPTGELF
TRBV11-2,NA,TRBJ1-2,ASSSTMTGKFGYT
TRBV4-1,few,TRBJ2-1,ASSYSGAWNEQF
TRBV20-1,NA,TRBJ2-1,SATSTRMLGNEQF
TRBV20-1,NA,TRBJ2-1,SAPESHPT
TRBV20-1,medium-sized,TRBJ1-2,SARDMEGVGWGYT
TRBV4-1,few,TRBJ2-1,ASSQVGTTYNEQF
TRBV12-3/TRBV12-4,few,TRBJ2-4,ASSLGGNIQY
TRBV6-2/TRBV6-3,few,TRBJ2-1,ASTHGNEQF
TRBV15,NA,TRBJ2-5,ATSRDFWGKETQY
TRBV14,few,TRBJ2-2,ASSQELAGVGAGELF
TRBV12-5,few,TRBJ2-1,ASGLAQFGTDEQF
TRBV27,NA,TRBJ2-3,ASSYGTRVGSQY
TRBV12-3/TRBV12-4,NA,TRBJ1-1,ASSLASFNTEAF
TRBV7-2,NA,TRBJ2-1,ASSSIGLPSYNEQF
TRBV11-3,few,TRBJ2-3,ASSRRGDGKADTQY
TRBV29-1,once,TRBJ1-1,SATDRYMNTEAF
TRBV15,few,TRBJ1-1,ATSRDRPLGDQSGF
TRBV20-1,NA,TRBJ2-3,SAPYREGTDTQY
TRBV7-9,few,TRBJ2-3,ASSPDQHTDTQY
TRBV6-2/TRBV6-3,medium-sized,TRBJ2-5,ASSWALGETQY
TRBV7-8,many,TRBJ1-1,ASSPQGGGTEAF
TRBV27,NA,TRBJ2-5,ASMSRNITMAETQY
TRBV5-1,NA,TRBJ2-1,ASSLALAGANEQF
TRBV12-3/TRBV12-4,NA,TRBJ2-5,ASSRSPGTGFQTQY
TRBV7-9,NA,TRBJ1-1,ASSAGTTIEAF
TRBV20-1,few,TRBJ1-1,SASAENTEAF
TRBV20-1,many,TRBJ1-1,SARTGALRTEAF
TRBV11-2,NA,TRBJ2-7,ASSLGEVTSGRNEQY
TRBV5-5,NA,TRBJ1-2,ASSLAQNYGYT
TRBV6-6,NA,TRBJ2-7,ASRLAGVWEQY
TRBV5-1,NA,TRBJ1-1,ASRTTGGRTEAF
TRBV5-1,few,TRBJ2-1,ASTQGAAADEQF
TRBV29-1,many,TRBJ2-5,SVRHYQETQY
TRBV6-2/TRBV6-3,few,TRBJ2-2,ASSSLGRDGELF
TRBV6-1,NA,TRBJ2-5,ASKRDRVGETQY
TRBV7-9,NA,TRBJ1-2,ASMVLKGYT
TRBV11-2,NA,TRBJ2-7,ASSLGQNHLYEQY
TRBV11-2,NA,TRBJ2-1,ASSLYGTETYNEQF
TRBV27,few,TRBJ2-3,ASSKGASGRVGSTDTQY
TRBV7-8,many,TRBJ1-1,ASNSLSSVNTEAF
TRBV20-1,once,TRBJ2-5,SARDWRETQY
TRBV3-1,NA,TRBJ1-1,ASSQSWEEAF
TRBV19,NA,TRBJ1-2,ASSPGLEHGYT